These 28 T cell receptor beta chains share one sample of origin, sequenced in a study of blood T cell repertoires in COVID-19. Using immunoSEQ multiplex PCR, the repertoire was profiled, and TCRdb retains in-frame clones only, with some absent. This table has some 350,000 clones, more than 70% appearing once. Sequencing used PBMCs or T cells enriched from blood (not recorded which). The origin of the receptors is a woman in her twenties or thirties who had recovered from COVID-19.

The chain combines TRBV4-1 with TRBJ1-5; D possibly corresponds to TRBD1 (5 bases). V was pared by 3 bases and J by 2 bases, with 11 bases between. Germline values: CDR1 MGHRA, CDR2 YSYEKL. CDR3 size: 15 residues. CDR3 in amino acids: CASSHTSQGNQPQHF. CDR3 bases: TGCGCCAGCAGCCATACATCACAGGGCAATCAGCCCCAGCATTTT.

This rearrangement joins TRBV6-5 to TRBJ2-1, with D perhaps TRBD2 (6 bases). Trimming pared 0 bases from V and 8 bases from J, leaving 11 bases between. Germline loops: CDR1 MNHEY, CDR2 SVGAGI. The CDR3 runs to 14 residues. This CDR3 is CASSYSSWRDEQFF. The CDR3 coding sequence is TGTGCCAGCAGTTACTCGTCGTGGAGGGATGAGCAGTTCTTC.

This chain joins TRBV12-3 or TRBV12-4 and TRBJ2-5, with D unclear. The V end was cut by 3 bases, the J end by 4 bases, with 6 bases between. The CDR3 totals 12 residues. The CDR3 region is CASSFPRETQYF. The CDR3 nucleotides are TGTGCCAGCAGTTTCCCCCGAGAGACCCAGTACTTC.

CDR3 residues: CASSLGAASGKSTIYF. The CDR3 DNA follows: TGTGCCAGCAGCTTAGGGGCAGCCTCTGGAAAAAGCACCATATATTTT. The chain uses TRBV7-8 and TRBJ1-3, with D unresolved. Germline V lookup: CDR1 SGHVS, CDR2 FQNEAQ. With 1 base removed from V and 9 bases from J, the gap between germline ends came to 19 bases. This CDR3 has 16 amino acids.

The gene calls are TRBV19 and TRBJ2-5; a weak D match, TRBD1 (5 bases). V was pared by 6 bases and J by 3 bases, with 11 bases between. Germline V CDR1 and CDR2: LNHDA, SQIVND (reference sequence). The CDR3 sequence is 13 residues long. The CDR3 coding sequence is TGTGCCAGTAGCCGATCCAGGGAAGAGACCCAGTACTTC. Its protein is CASSRSREETQYF.

The V gene is TRBV2, the J gene TRBJ2-3, with TRBD2 identical over 9 bases. The CDR3 totals 14 residues. After removal of 9 bases from V and 2 bases from J, the junction contained 6 bases not matched to a gene. Germline V gene sequence: CDR1 SNHLY, CDR2 FYNNEI. For the CDR3, the DNA is TGTGCCAGGACTTCTAGCGGGGTCACAGATACGCAGTATTTT. Translating gives CARTSSGVTDTQYF.

The DNA for the CDR3 is TGTGCCAGCAGCTTAGAGACGGATTGGAGCTCCTACAATGAGCAGTTCTTC. Translating gives CASSLETDWSSYNEQFF. The chain carries TRBV11-2 and TRBJ2-1; D not certain. The CDR3 is 17 amino acids. Germline CDR1 and CDR2: SGHAT and FQNNGV. The V gene lost 0 bases and the J gene lost 0 bases, with 12 bases spanning the gap. The full variable domain, completed using reference TRBV11-2 and TRBJ2-1, is EAGVAQSPRYKIIEKRQSVAFWCNPISGHATLYWYQQILGQGPKLLIQFQNNGVVDDSQLPKDRFSAERLKGVDSTLKIQPAKLEDSAVYLCASSLETDWSSYNEQFFGPGTRLTVL.

This chain links TRBV19 with TRBJ2-7; D unresolved. The CDR3 extends over 13 amino acids. The germline V gene has CDR1 LNHDA and CDR2 SQIVND (reference sequence). V lost 3 bases to trimming and J lost 2 bases, with 8 bases between them. The CDR3 DNA reads TGTGCCAGTAGTATCGGCCTAGCCTACGAGCAGTACTTC. Translated, it gives CASSIGLAYEQYF.

The CDR3 DNA reads as TGTGCCAGCAGTTACTCGAGTCCTTCTCCACGGGAGACCCAGTACTTC. Amino acids: CASSYSSPSPRETQYF. The chain is built from TRBV6-5 and TRBJ2-5; D gene ambiguous. Trimming shortened V by 0 bases and J by 5 bases, and 16 bases separated the two germline ends. The CDR3 contains 16 residues. Per the germline V gene, CDR1 is MNHEY and CDR2 is SVGAGI.

The chain uses TRBV27 and TRBJ1-5; D ambiguous. The CDR3 consists of 13 residues. CDR1 MNHEY and CDR2 SMNVEV come from the germline V gene (reference sequence). Trimming left V 6 bases short and J 4 bases short, with 10 bases between. The CDR3 DNA sequence: TGTGCCAGCAGCCTACTCCCAAATCAGCCCCAGCATTTT. Translating it yields CASSLLPNQPQHF.

The chain joins TRBV11-2 to TRBJ2-5, with 9 bases identical to TRBD2. Germline V gives CDR1 SGHAT, CDR2 FQNNGV. The CDR3 loop spans 16 amino acids. J was trimmed by 3 bases and V by 5 bases; bases with no gene match: 10. The CDR3: CASSAIDSGGKETQYF. CDR3 in DNA: TGTGCCAGCAGCGCGATTGATAGCGGGGGAAAAGAGACCCAGTACTTC.

This sequence joins TRBV9 and TRBJ2-1, with 15 bases matching TRBD2. Germline values: CDR1 SGDLS, CDR2 YYNGEE. V shed 3 bases, J shed 9 bases, and the junction held 4 bases outside the gene matches. The CDR3 contains 15 residues. CDR3 residues: CASSAGTSGGFEQFF. CDR3 coding DNA: TGTGCCAGCAGCGCTGGGACTAGCGGGGGGTTTGAGCAGTTCTTC.

This clone was observed a single time. The V call is TRBV19, the J call TRBJ1-1; D remains ambiguous. CDR1 is LNHDA, CDR2 SQIVND, per germline (reference sequence). Trimming removed 3 bases from V and 1 base from J, with 9 bases in between. This CDR3 contains 14 residues. CDR3 nucleotides: TGTGCCAGTAGTATGCGGCAGTGGAACACTGAAGCTTTCTTT. Its protein is CASSMRQWNTEAFF.

This chain links TRBV7-3 with TRBJ2-1; 11 bases fit TRBD2. This CDR3 spans 19 amino acids. Germline trimming cut 5 bases from V and 7 bases from J; bases unmatched to any gene: 19. The germline V gene encodes CDR1 SGHTA and CDR2 FQGTGA. For the CDR3, the DNA is TGTGCCAGCAGCCCCGTCCCGGGCTTTAGCGGGGGGGCCCGTAATGAGCAGTTCTTC. Residues: CASSPVPGFSGGARNEQFF.

The chain joins TRBV18 to TRBJ2-7; TRBD1 agrees at 9 bases. This CDR3 has 14 amino acids. The junction had 3 bases not matched to a gene; V was cut back by 1 base and J by 5 bases. Germline CDR1 KGHSH, CDR2 LQKENI. CDR3 coding DNA: TGTGCCAGCTCACCACAGGACAGGGGCCACGAGCAGTACTTC. It is translated as CASSPQDRGHEQYF. Full variable domain (missing parts from reference TRBV18 and TRBJ2-7): NAGVMQNPRHLVRRRGQEARLRCSPMKGHSHVYWYRQLPEEGLKFMVYLQKENIIDESGMPKERFSAEFPKEGPSILRIQQVVRGDSAAYFCASSPQDRGHEQYFGPGTRLTVT.

The rearrangement links TRBV4-2 to TRBJ1-5; D gene uncertain. Germline CDR1 is LGHNA and CDR2 is YNFKEQ. This CDR3 is 15 amino acids long. Trimming stripped 1 base from V and 5 bases from J, with 12 bases between. CDR3 in DNA: TGTGCCAGCAGCCAAGCTTTCGCAGGCGATCAGCCCCAGCATTTT. The encoded protein is CASSQAFAGDQPQHF.

The CDR3 reads CASSLGLAGGQSSYEQYF. CDR3 coding DNA: TGTGCCAGCAGTTTAGGACTAGCGGGGGGCCAAAGCTCCTACGAGCAGTACTTC. The chain couples TRBV28 to TRBJ2-7, with TRBD2 identical over 14 bases. The V segment lost 2 bases and the J segment 0 bases; nucleotides outside the gene matches: 6. Per the germline V gene, CDR1 is MDHEN and CDR2 is SYDVKM. The CDR3 has 18 residues.

The rearrangement links TRBV11-2 to TRBJ1-1; possible D gene TRBD1, 5 bases. V was pared by 5 bases and J by 1 base, with 11 bases between. This CDR3 spans 14 amino acids. Germline V gives CDR1 SGHAT, CDR2 FQNNGV. In nucleotides, the CDR3 is TGTGCCAGCAGCGATCAGCAGGGGAACACTGAAGCTTTCTTT. Its translation is CASSDQQGNTEAFF.

The chain carries TRBV7-2 and TRBJ2-1; 10 bases align to TRBD2. The J segment lost 8 bases and the V segment lost 4 bases, leaving 5 bases of the junction unmatched. Germline CDR1 is SGHTA and CDR2 is FQGNSA. The CDR3 is 14 amino acids. Here the CDR3 DNA reads TGTGCCAGCAGCTGGAGCGGGGGGGACGATGAGCAGTTCTTC. Translated: CASSWSGGDDEQFF.

The chain joins TRBV7-8 to TRBJ1-1; weak D call: TRBD1 (5 bases). Germline V lookup: CDR1 SGHVS, CDR2 FQNEAQ. The CDR3 consists of 14 residues. V lost 7 bases to trimming and J lost 6 bases, with 18 bases between them. The DNA of the CDR3 is TGTGCCAGCACCCCCCGGGGCAGGGAGGCTGAAGCTTTCTTT. It is translated as CASTPRGREAEAFF. The full variable domain, rest sourced from reference TRBV7-8 and TRBJ1-1, is GAGVSQSPRYKVAKRGQDVALRCDPISGHVSLFWYQQALGQGPEFLTYFQNEAQLDKSGLPSDRFFAERPEGSVSTLKIQRTQQEDSAVYLCASTPRGREAEAFFGQGTRLTVV.

The chain has TRBV27 and TRBJ2-3; 7 bases are shared with TRBD2. Trimming removed 1 base from V and 5 bases from J; junction bases left unmatched: 9. CDR1 and CDR2 from the germline V gene are MNHEY and SMNVEV (reference sequence). The CDR3 is 16 residues long. DNA for the CDR3: TGTGCCAGCAGTTTATATCCGGGGAGGGGCTTAGATACGCAGTATTTT. Translating it yields CASSLYPGRGLDTQYF.

The chain has TRBV5-1 and TRBJ1-1; 9 nucleotides agree with TRBD1. The junction had 3 bases not matched to a gene; V was cut back by 0 bases and J by 0 bases. The germline CDR1 and CDR2 sequences are SGHRS and YFSETQ. The CDR3 has 16 amino acids. The CDR3 sequence is CASSLGTGALNTEAFF. The DNA for the CDR3 is TGCGCCAGCAGCTTGGGGACAGGGGCCTTGAACACTGAAGCTTTCTTT. Variable domain in full (rest from reference TRBV5-1 and TRBJ1-1): KAGVTQTPRYLIKTRGQQVTLSCSPISGHRSVSWYQQTPGQGLQFLFEYFSETQRNKGNFPGRFSGRQFSNSRSEMNVSTLELGDSALYLCASSLGTGALNTEAFFGQGTRLTVV.

The DNA for the CDR3 is TGTGCCAGCAGTGAAGAATCAGGGGGGCATGAGCAGTTCTTC. This codes for CASSEESGGHEQFF. The chain combines TRBV6-1 with TRBJ2-1; TRBD1 might be the D (7 bases). The V gene's germline CDR1 is MNHNS and CDR2 SASEGT. Between the trimmed V and J ends, which lost 1 base and 8 bases, there was a span of 12 bases. The CDR3 has 14 amino acids.

Concerning this clone: Other DNA sequences in the sample encode the same CDR3. The rearrangement joins TRBV27 to TRBJ2-7; 8 nucleotides align to TRBD1. V gave up 5 bases and J gave up 2 bases; unmatched junction bases: 5. The CDR3 sequence is 14 residues long. Per germline, CDR1 MNHEY and CDR2 SMNVEV (reference sequence). The CDR3 here is CASSLDRGTYEQYF. The CDR3 region has the DNA TGTGCCAGCAGTCTTGACAGGGGCACCTACGAGCAGTACTTC.

The V and J genes are TRBV2 and TRBJ1-2; 8 positions match TRBD1. Germline V gene sequence: CDR1 SNHLY, CDR2 FYNNEI. The trim removed 5 bases at V and 13 bases at J, leaving 18 bases unmatched. The CDR3 runs to 15 residues. The CDR3: CASSPTPGQVSFSTF. The CDR3 DNA is TGTGCCAGCAGTCCTACACCGGGACAGGTTTCTTTCTCCACCTTC.

The rearrangement uses TRBV4-3 and TRBJ1-4, with D unclear. V was clipped by 4 bases and J by 11 bases, with 14 bases between them. Germline assignment: CDR1 LGHNA and CDR2 YSLEER. This CDR3 is built from 13 residues. The CDR3 loop is CASSLQPGGKLFF. In DNA, the CDR3 is TGCGCCAGCAGCCTCCAGCCGGGAGGGAAACTGTTTTTT.

This sequence joins TRBV2 and TRBJ1-2; D might be TRBD1 (5 bases). Germline V gene sequence: CDR1 SNHLY, CDR2 FYNNEI. The CDR3 runs 14 residues. The V end was cut by 5 bases, the J end by 4 bases, with 14 bases between. The DNA of the CDR3 is TGTGCCAGCAGTACGACAGAGAGAAGCTATGGCTACACCTTC. Amino acid sequence: CASSTTERSYGYTF.

This clone was detected only a few times. This rearrangement joins TRBV4-1 to TRBJ1-4; the D is unclear. V gave up 0 bases and J gave up 0 bases, with 17 bases separating them. Germline CDR1 and CDR2: MGHRA and YSYEKL. The CDR3 covers 19 residues. The CDR3 loop is CASSQDGMGQTATNEKLFF. In DNA, the CDR3 is TGCGCCAGCAGCCAAGATGGTATGGGTCAGACTGCAACTAATGAAAAACTGTTTTTT.